This T cell receptor beta chain came from a study of identifying expanded T cells in peripheral blood. CDR1 is MRHNA and CDR2 is SNTAGT in the germline V gene. The CDR3 spans 16 residues. The V gene end was trimmed by 5 bases and the J gene end by 6 bases; junction bases not matched to a gene: 12. This clone was seen a few times. Using immunoSEQ multiplex PCR, the repertoire was profiled, and TCRdb retains in-frame clones only, with some absent. The data show just under 65,000 clones, with around 87% seen just once and roughly 5% held by the top ten. The chain joins TRBV6-4 to TRBJ2-3; 9 nucleotides match TRBD2. What was sequenced was blood. This sequence was found in a person between 18 and 75 years old in good health. This CDR3 reads CASSPADSGGVDTQYF. The CDR3 nucleotides are TGTGCCAGCAGTCCCGCCGATAGCGGGGGCGTGGATACGCAGTATTTT.